Described below is a single TCR beta chain sequence and its context. Its target is unknown. The sample originates from a study of identical twins. Study-wide results and caveats: The study drew conclusions from cross-sectional statistical analysis, not from following the same donors. Reduced insertions were recorded for abundant cord blood beta clonotypes, with no such pattern in memory repertoires.

This CDR3 has 14 residues. Germline V gene lookup returns CDR1 MGHRA and CDR2 YSYEKL. With 1 base removed from V and 3 bases from J, the gap between germline ends came to 4 bases. Template switching created a universal primer site, and the cDNA included unique molecular identifiers. TCRdb reanalysed the 5' RACE reads using MiXCR and keeps one entry per CDR3 protein. The sample yields 500,000 to 550,000 distinct CDR3 sequences, approximately 20% seen once. Everyone who donated was a healthy Caucasian. These data were likewise used in another study, on yellow fever vaccine responses in identical twins.

The chain employs TRBV4-1 and TRBJ2-6; D ambiguous. The TCR sequence derives from a woman aged 18-30 years in good health. Sequenced input: CD4+ T cells sorted from blood. CDR3 sequence reads: CASSQGGGANVLTF. The CDR3 nucleotides are TGCGCCAGCAGCCAAGGTGGTGGGGCCAACGTCCTGACTTTC.